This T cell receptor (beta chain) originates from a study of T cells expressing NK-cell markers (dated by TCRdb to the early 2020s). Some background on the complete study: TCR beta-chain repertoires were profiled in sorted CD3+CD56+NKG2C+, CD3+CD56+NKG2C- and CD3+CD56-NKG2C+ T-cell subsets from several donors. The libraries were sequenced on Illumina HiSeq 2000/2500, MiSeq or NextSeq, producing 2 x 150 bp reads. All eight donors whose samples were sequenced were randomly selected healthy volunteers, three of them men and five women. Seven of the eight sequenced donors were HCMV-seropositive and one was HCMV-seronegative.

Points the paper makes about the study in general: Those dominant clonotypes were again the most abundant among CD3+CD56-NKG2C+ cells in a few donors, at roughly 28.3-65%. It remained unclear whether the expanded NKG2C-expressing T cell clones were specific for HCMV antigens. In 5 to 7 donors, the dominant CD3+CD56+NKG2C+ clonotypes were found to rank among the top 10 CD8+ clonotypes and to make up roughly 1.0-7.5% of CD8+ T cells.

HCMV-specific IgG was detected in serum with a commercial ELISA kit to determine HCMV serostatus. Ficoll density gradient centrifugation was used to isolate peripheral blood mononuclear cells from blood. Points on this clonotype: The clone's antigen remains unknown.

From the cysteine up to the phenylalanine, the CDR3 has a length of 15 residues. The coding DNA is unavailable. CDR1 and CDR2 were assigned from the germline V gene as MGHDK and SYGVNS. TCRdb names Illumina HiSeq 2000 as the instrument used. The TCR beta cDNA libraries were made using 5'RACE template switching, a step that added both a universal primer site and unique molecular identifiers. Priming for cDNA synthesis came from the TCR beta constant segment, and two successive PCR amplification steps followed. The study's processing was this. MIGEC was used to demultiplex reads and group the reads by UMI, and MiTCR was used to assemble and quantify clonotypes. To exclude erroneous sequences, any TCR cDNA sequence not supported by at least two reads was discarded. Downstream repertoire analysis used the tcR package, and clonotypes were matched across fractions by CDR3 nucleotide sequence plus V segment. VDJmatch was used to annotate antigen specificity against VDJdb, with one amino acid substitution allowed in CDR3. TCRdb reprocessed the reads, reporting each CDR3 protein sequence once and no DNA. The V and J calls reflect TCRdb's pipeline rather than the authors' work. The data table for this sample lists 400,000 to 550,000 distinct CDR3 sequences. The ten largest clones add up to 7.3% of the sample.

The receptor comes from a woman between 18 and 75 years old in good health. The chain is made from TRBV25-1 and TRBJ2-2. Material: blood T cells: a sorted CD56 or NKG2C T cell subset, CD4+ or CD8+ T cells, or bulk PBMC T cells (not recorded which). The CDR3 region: CASSGVRSYTGELFF.